The rows below give T cell receptor beta chains drawn from one sample of a study of OX40 agonist ivuxolimab in advanced cancers. This table comes from immunoSEQ multiplex PCR, and its TCRdb copy is limited to in-frame clones, with some not included. The table records about 27,000 clones, 65% to 90% of them present only once. Here the sequenced sample was CD4+ or CD8+ T cells sorted from blood, taken in a trial of the OX40 agonist ivuxolimab. The source of these receptors is an adult with an advanced solid tumor such as melanoma, head and neck, liver or kidney cancer. Each CDR3 is given with its conserved first and last residue. The order of the fields is J gene, V gene, clone size, D gene, CDR3 protein, CDR3 DNA. D genes are given only for firm matches. Where a row states a size, it is once, few, many or the class of an expanded clone; other rows omit it.

j_call: TRBJ2-7
v_call: TRBV6-6
clone_size: few
d_call: TRBD1
cdr3_aa: CASGQGVHEQYF
cdr3_nt: TGTGCCTCCGGACAGGGGGTCCACGAGCAGTACTTC

j_call: TRBJ1-2
v_call: TRBV6-1
clone_size: -
d_call: -
cdr3_aa: CASEKTLNYGYTF
cdr3_nt: TGTGCCAGCGAGAAAACACTAAACTATGGCTACACCTTC

j_call: TRBJ2-7
v_call: TRBV5-1
clone_size: once
d_call: -
cdr3_aa: CASSDYYEQYF
cdr3_nt: TGCGCCAGCAGCGACTACTACGAGCAGTACTTC

j_call: TRBJ2-5
v_call: TRBV19
clone_size: -
d_call: TRBD2
cdr3_aa: CASKGLPQETQYF
cdr3_nt: TGTGCCAGTAAGGGACTACCTCAAGAGACCCAGTACTTC

j_call: TRBJ2-1
v_call: TRBV15
clone_size: -
d_call: -
cdr3_aa: CATSRGAGLGEQFF
cdr3_nt: TGTGCCACCAGCAGAGGGGCGGGTCTCGGTGAGCAGTTCTTC

j_call: TRBJ1-3
v_call: TRBV2
clone_size: -
d_call: TRBD1
cdr3_aa: CASSETGGAGNTIYF
cdr3_nt: TGTGCCAGCAGTGAGACAGGGGGCGCGGGAAACACCATATATTTT

j_call: TRBJ1-2
v_call: TRBV7-9
clone_size: -
d_call: -
cdr3_aa: CASSRDPGGYTF
cdr3_nt: TGTGCCAGCAGCAGGGATCCTGGGGGCTACACCTTC

j_call: TRBJ2-3
v_call: TRBV9
clone_size: -
d_call: -
cdr3_aa: CASSAPPKAVDTQYF
cdr3_nt: TGTGCCAGCAGCGCGCCCCCAAAAGCGGTAGATACGCAGTATTTT

j_call: TRBJ1-4
v_call: TRBV9
clone_size: -
d_call: -
cdr3_aa: CASSPESNEKLFF
cdr3_nt: TGTGCCAGCAGCCCAGAGTCGAATGAAAAACTGTTTTTT

j_call: TRBJ2-7
v_call: TRBV5-6
clone_size: -
d_call: TRBD2
cdr3_aa: CASSDELAETTYEQYF
cdr3_nt: TGTGCCAGCAGCGATGAACTAGCGGAAACAACCTACGAGCAGTACTTC

j_call: TRBJ2-3
v_call: TRBV5-4
clone_size: -
d_call: -
cdr3_aa: CASGTLEADTQYF
cdr3_nt: TGTGCCAGCGGGACTCTAGAGGCAGATACGCAGTATTTT

j_call: TRBJ1-1
v_call: TRBV9
clone_size: -
d_call: -
cdr3_aa: CASSVEARNTEAFF
cdr3_nt: TGTGCCAGCAGCGTAGAGGCGAGGAACACTGAAGCTTTCTTT

j_call: TRBJ1-4
v_call: TRBV7-7
clone_size: few
d_call: TRBD1
cdr3_aa: CASSLGQGGNEKLFF
cdr3_nt: TGTGCTAGCAGCTTAGGACAGGGCGGGAATGAAAAACTGTTTTTT

j_call: TRBJ2-7
v_call: TRBV29-1
clone_size: -
d_call: TRBD1
cdr3_aa: CSVEQGQGYEQYF
cdr3_nt: TGCAGCGTTGAACAGGGACAGGGCTACGAGCAGTACTTC

j_call: TRBJ1-5
v_call: TRBV6-5
clone_size: -
d_call: TRBD1
cdr3_aa: CASKKDRGRQPQHF
cdr3_nt: TGTGCCAGCAAAAAAGACAGGGGACGCCAGCCCCAGCATTTT

j_call: TRBJ2-7
v_call: TRBV7-9
clone_size: once
d_call: TRBD1
cdr3_aa: CASSLRLGTGGSYEQYF
cdr3_nt: TGTGCCAGCAGCTTAAGGTTGGGGACAGGGGGCAGCTACGAGCAGTACTTC

j_call: TRBJ2-7
v_call: TRBV7-7
clone_size: -
d_call: TRBD2
cdr3_aa: CASSPTLAGTHEQYF
cdr3_nt: TGTGCTAGCAGCCCAACCCTAGCGGGAACTCACGAGCAGTACTTC